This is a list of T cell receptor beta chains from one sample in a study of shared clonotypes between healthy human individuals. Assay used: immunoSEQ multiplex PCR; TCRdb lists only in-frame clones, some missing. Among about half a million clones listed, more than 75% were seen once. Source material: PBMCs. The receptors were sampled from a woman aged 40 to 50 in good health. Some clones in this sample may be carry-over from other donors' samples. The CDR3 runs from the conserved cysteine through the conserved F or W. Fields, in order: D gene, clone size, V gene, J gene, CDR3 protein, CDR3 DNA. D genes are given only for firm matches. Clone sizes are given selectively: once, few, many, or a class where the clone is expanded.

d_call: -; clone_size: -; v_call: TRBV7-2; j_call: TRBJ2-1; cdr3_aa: CASSLGSFWGETYNEQFF; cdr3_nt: TGTGCCAGCAGCTTAGGATCCTTTTGGGGGGAAACATACAATGAGCAGTTCTTC
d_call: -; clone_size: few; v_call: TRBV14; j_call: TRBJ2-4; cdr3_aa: CASSHLGDAKNIQYF; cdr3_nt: TGTGCCAGCAGCCACCTAGGGGATGCCAAAAACATTCAGTACTTC
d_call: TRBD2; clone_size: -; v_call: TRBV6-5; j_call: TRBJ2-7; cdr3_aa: CASSPGGEPYEQYF; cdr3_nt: TGTGCCAGCAGCCCCGGGGGGGAGCCCTACGAGCAGTACTTC
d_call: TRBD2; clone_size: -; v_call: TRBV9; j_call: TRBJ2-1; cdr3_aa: CASNVLSGAVLSYNEQFF; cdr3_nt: TGTGCCAGCAACGTCTTGAGCGGGGCGGTCCTTTCCTACAATGAGCAGTTCTTC
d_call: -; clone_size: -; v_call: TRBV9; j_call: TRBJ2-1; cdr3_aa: CASSVNGGDYNEQFF; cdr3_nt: TGTGCCAGCAGCGTAAACGGAGGGGACTACAATGAGCAGTTCTTC
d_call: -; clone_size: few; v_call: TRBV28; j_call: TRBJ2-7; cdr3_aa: CASSPTGWDGYYEQYF; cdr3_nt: TGTGCCAGCAGCCCCACGGGGTGGGACGGGTACTACGAGCAGTACTTC
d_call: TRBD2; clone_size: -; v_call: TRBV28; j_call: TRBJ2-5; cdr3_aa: CASSPTFGVAGVRETQYF; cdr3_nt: TGTGCCAGCAGTCCCACCTTCGGGGTAGCGGGAGTCAGGGAGACCCAGTACTTC
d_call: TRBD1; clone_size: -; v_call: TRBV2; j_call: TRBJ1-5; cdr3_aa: CASSATGTGVNQPQHF; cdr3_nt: TGTGCCAGCAGTGCAACCGGGACAGGGGTCAATCAGCCCCAGCATTTT
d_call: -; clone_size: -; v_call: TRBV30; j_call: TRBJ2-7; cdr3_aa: CAWSYSSYEQYF; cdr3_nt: TGTGCCTGGAGCTACAGCTCCTACGAGCAGTACTTC
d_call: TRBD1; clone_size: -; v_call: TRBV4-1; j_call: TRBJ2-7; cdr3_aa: CASSQDGTGTYEQYF; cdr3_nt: TGCGCCAGCAGCCAAGACGGGACAGGTACCTACGAGCAGTACTTC
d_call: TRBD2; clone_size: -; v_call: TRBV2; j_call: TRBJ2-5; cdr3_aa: CASSAFGWASGPQETQYF; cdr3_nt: TGTGCCAGCAGTGCGTTTGGTTGGGCTAGCGGGCCCCAAGAGACCCAGTACTTC
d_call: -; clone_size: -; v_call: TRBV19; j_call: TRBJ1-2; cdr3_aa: CASSKRNYGYTF; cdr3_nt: TGTGCCAGTAGTAAGCGCAACTATGGCTACACCTTC
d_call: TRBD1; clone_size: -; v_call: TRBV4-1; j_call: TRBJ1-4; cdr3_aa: CASSQQGARAEKLFF; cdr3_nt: TGCGCCAGCAGCCAACAGGGGGCTAGGGCTGAAAAACTGTTTTTT
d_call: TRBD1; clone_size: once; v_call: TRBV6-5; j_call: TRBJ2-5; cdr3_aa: CASRGGGGTQYF; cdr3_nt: TGTGCCAGCAGAGGGGGCGGAGGGACCCAGTACTTC